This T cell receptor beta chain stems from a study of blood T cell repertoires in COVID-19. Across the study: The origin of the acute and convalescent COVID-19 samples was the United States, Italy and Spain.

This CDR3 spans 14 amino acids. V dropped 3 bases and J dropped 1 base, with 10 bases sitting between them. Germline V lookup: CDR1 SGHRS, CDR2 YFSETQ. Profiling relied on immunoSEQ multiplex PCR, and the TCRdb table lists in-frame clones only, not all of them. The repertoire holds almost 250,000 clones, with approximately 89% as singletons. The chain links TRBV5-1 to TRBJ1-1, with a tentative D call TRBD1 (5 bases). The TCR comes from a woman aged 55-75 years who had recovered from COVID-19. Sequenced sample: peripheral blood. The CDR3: CASSSGLPNTEAFF. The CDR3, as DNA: TGCGCCAGCAGCTCGGGACTCCCGAACACTGAAGCTTTCTTT.